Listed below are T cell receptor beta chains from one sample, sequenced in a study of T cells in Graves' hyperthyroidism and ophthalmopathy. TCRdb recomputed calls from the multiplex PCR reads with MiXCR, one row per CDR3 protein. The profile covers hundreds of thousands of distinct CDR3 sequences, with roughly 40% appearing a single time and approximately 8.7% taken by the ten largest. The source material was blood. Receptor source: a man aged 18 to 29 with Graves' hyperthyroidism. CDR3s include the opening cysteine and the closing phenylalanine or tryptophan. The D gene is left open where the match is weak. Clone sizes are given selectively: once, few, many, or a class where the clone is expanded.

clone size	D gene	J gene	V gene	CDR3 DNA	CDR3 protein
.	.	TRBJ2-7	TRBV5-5	TGTGCCAGCAGCCCCACGCCCGCGGTCGCCTACGAGCAGTACTTC	CASSPTPAVAYEQYF
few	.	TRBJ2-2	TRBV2	TGTGCCAGCAGTGATCAATGGAACACCGGGGAGCTGTTTTTT	CASSDQWNTGELFF
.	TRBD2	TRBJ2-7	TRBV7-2	TGCGCCAGCAGCCAGAAACCGTGGCTAGCGGGAGGGGGCTACGAGCAGTACTTC	CASSQKPWLAGGGYEQYF
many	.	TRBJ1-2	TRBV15	TGTGCCACCAGCAGAGTGGGGATGGATGGCTACACCTTC	CATSRVGMDGYTF
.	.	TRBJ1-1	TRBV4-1	TGCGCCAGCAGCCAAGGGGGGGGAGCTTTCTTT	CASSQGGGAFF
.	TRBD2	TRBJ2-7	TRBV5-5	TGTGCCAGCAGCCTGACTAGCGGGGGCCTCTCCTACGAGCAGTACTTC	CASSLTSGGLSYEQYF
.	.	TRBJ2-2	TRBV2	TGTGCCAGCATCCTGGAGGCTAGCGGGGAGCTGTTTTTT	CASILEASGELFF
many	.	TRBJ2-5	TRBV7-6	TGTGCCAGCAGCTTAGCGCGCGGAGAAGAGACCCAGTACTTC	CASSLARGEETQYF
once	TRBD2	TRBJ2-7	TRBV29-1	TGCAGCGTTCAAGGGACTAGCGGGGCCTACGAGCAGTACTTC	CSVQGTSGAYEQYF
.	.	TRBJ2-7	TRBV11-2	TGTGCCAGCAGCTTAGAACCCCCCCACGAGCAGTACTTC	CASSLEPPHEQYF
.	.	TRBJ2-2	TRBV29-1	TGCAGCTTAGGTGGCGGATTCCCGAACACCGGGGAGCTGTTTTTT	CSLGGGFPNTGELFF
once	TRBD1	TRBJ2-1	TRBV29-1	TGCAGCGTTCTAGGACAGGGATACAATGAGCAGTTCTTC	CSVLGQGYNEQFF
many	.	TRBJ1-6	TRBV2	TGTGCCACCAGGGACCTGTCCCTCCACTTT	CATRDLSLHF
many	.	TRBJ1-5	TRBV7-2	TGTGCCAGCAGTTTAAGGGGGGATCAGCCCCAGCATTTT	CASSLRGDQPQHF
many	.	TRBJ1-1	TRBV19	TGTGCCAGTGAGGGATGGGAGGCAGGACGGACTGAAGCTTTCTTT	CASEGWEAGRTEAFF
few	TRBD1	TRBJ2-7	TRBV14	TGTGCCAGCAGCCAAGATCCGGGACAGGTAGCCTACGAGCAGTACTTC	CASSQDPGQVAYEQYF
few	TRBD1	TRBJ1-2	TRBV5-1	TGCGCCAGCAGCTCCCACAGGGGACACAAGTTAACTAACTATGGCTACACCTTC	CASSSHRGHKLTNYGYTF
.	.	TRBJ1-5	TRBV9	TGTGCCAGCGTACCTGGTGCCAATCAGCCCCAGCATTTT	CASVPGANQPQHF
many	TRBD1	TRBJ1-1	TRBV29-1	TGCAGCGTTGAAAGGGGGACAGGGGGCACTGAAGCTTTCTTT	CSVERGTGGTEAFF
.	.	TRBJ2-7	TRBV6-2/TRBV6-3	TGTGCCAGCAGGTGGCAGAACGAGCAGTACTTC	CASRWQNEQYF
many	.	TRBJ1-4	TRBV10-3	TGTGCCATCAGCGCGGGGGAAAAACTGTTTTTT	CAISAGEKLFF
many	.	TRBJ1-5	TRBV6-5	TGTGCCAGCAGTTACTCGGCCAGCAATCAGCCCCAGCATTTT	CASSYSASNQPQHF
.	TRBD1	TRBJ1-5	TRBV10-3	TGTGCCAGCAGGGGGAATCAGTCCCAGCATTTT	CASRGNQSQHF
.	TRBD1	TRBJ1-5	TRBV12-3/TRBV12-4	TGTGCCAGCAGTTTCCCGGGACAGGGCTCTCGGCCCCAGCATTTT	CASSFPGQGSRPQHF
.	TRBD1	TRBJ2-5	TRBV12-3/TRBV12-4	TGTGCCAGCAGTTTAGCGCTAGGGGGCGCTTGGAAGACCCAGTACTTC	CASSLALGGAWKTQYF
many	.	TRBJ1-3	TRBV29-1	TGCAGCGTTGCGGTCTTGCGGGGAAACACCATATATTTT	CSVAVLRGNTIYF
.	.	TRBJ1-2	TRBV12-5	TGTGCTAGTGGTTTGGCCACGAGAGGATCAAACTATGGCTACACCTTC	CASGLATRGSNYGYTF
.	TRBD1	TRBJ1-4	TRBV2	TGTGCCAGCATAATAGTCGGACAGGGTGCAACTAATGAAAAACTGTTTTTT	CASIIVGQGATNEKLFF
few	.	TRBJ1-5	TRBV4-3	TGCGCCAGCAGCCAAGATCATGTGGAACAGCCCCAGCATTTT	CASSQDHVEQPQHF
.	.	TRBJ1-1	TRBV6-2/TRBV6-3	TGTGCCAGCAGCGCTTTAATGTTTCCGAGCCTCATGAACACTGAAGCTTTCTTT	CASSALMFPSLMNTEAFF
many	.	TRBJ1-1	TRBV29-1	TGCAGCGTTGAAGCGTCCAGGGCTTTCTTT	CSVEASRAFF
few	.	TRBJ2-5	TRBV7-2	TGTGCCAGCAGCTTAGTGATCGGTTCAGGTCTCCAAGAGACCCAGTACTTC	CASSLVIGSGLQETQYF
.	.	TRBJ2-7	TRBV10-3	TGTGCCACCACCTCCGGGACCAACTCCGAGCAGTACTTC	CATTSGTNSEQYF
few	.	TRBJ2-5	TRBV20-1	TGCAGTGCTAGAGAGGGGGCGCAAGAGACCCAGTACTTC	CSAREGAQETQYF
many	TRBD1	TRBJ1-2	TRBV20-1	TGCAGTGCTAAAGGGACAGGAAACTATGGCTACACCTTC	CSAKGTGNYGYTF
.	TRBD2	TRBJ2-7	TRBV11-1	TGTGCCAGCAGCTTCCCCGCAGCTAGCGGAGACTACGAGCAGTACTTC	CASSFPAASGDYEQYF
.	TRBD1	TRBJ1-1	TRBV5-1	TGCGCCAGCCATCCGACAGGGGGTTTGAACACTGAAGCTTTCTTT	CASHPTGGLNTEAFF
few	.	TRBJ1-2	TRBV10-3	TGTGCCAGCGCTTTAGGCAGCGAATCCTATGGCTACACCTTC	CASALGSESYGYTF
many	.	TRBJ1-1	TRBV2	TGTGCCAGCGTAAAGGGCCTTGCGAACACTGAAGCTTTCTTT	CASVKGLANTEAFF
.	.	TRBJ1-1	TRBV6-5	TGTGCCAGCAGCGCACGGGGACGGTACCGAATGAACACTGAAGCTTTCTTT	CASSARGRYRMNTEAFF
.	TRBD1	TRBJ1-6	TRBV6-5	TGTGCCAGCAGTTCCCAAACAGGGGCTTCGTCACCCCTCCACTTT	CASSSQTGASSPLHF
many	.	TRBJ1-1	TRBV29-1	TGCAGCGTGGAGCCTTCCAGGGCCACTGAAGCTTTCTTT	CSVEPSRATEAFF
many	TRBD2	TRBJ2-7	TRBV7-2	TGTGCCAGCAGCTTACTAGCGGGAGAAGGGGCCTACGAGCAGTACTTC	CASSLLAGEGAYEQYF